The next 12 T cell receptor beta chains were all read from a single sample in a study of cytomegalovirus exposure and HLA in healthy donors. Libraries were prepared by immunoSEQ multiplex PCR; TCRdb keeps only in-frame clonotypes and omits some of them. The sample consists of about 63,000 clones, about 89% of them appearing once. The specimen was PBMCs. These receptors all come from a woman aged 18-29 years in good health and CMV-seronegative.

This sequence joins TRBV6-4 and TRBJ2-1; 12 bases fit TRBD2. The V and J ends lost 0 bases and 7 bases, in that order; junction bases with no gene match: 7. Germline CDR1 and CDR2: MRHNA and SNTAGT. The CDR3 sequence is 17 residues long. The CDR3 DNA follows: TGTGCCAGCAGTGACTCCCTAGCGGGGGGGCCGGGGAATGAGCAGTTCTTC. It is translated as CASSDSLAGGPGNEQFF.

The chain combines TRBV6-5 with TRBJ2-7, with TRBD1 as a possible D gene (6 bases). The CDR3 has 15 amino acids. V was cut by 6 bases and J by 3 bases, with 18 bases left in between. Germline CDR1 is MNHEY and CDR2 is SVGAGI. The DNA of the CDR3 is TGTGCCAGCAGCAACAACAGGGTGTGGGACTACGAGCAGTACTTC. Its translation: CASSNNRVWDYEQYF.

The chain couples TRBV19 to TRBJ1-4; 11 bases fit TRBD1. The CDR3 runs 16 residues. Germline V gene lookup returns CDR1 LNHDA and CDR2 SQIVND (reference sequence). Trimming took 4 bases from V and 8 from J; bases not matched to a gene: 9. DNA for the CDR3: TGTGCCAGTAGTACCTTCACCGGGACAGGGGGAGAAAAACTGTTTTTT. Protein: CASSTFTGTGGEKLFF.

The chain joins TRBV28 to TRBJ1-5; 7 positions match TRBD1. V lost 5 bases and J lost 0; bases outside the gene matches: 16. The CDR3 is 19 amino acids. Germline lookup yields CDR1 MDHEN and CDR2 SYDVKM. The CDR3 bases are TGTGCCAGCAGTCTCGGCCGGGCTGGGACAGTATATAGCAATCAGCCCCAGCATTTT. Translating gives CASSLGRAGTVYSNQPQHF.

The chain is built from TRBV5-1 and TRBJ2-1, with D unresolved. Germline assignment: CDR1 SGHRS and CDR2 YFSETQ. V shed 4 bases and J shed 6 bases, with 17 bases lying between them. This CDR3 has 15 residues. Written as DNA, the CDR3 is TGCGCCAGCAGCGTGGCCCCCCTAGGATCCAATGAGCAGTTCTTC. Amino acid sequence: CASSVAPLGSNEQFF.

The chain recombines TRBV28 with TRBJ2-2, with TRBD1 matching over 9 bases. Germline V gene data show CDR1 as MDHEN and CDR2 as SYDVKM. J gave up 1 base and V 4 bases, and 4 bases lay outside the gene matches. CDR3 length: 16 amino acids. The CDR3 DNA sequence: TGTGCCAGCAGTTCAGGGACAGGGTTGAACACCGGGGAGCTGTTTTTT. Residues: CASSSGTGLNTGELFF.

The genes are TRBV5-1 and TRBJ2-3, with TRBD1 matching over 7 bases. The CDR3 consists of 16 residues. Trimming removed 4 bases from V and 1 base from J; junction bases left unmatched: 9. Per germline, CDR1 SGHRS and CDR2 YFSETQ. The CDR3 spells CASSQALGTGTDTQYF. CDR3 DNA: TGCGCCAGCAGCCAGGCGTTAGGGACAGGCACAGATACGCAGTATTTT.

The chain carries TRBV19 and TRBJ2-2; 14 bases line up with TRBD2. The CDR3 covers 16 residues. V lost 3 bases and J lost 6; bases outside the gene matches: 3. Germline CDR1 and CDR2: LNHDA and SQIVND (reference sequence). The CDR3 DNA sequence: TGTGCCAGTAGTATGGGACTAGCGGGAGATCCCGGGGAGCTGTTTTTT. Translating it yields CASSMGLAGDPGELFF.

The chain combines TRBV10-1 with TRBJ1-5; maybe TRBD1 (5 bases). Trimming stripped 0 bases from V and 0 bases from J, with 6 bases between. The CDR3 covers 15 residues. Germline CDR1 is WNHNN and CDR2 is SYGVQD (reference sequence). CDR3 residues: CASSESGGSNQPQHF. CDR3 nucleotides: TGCGCCAGCAGTGAGTCGGGGGGTAGCAATCAGCCCCAGCATTTT.

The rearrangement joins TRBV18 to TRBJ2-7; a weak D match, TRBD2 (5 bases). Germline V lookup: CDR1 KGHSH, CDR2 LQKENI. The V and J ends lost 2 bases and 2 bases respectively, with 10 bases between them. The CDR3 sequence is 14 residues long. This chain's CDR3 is CASSPDGITYEQYF. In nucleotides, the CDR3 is TGTGCCAGCTCACCAGACGGGATCACCTACGAGCAGTACTTC.

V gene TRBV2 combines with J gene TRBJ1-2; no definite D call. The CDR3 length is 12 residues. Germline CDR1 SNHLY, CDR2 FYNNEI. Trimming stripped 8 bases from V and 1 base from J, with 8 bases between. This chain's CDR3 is CASVEINYGYTF. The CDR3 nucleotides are TGTGCCAGCGTGGAGATTAACTATGGCTACACCTTC.

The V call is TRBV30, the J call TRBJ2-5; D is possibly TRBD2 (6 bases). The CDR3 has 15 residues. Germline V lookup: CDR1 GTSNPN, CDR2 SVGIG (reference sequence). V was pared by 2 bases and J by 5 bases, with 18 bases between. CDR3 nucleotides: TGTGCCTGGAGTCCTCCCGGGACTGCCGGGGAGACCCAGTACTTC. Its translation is CAWSPPGTAGETQYF.